A selection of T cell receptor beta chains follows, all from one sample in a study of T-cell memory formation after mild COVID-19. TCRdb re-called the 5' RACE reads with MiXCR, one entry per CDR3 protein. This table holds 70,000 to 100,000 distinct CDR3 sequences, about 14% found once. Sequenced material: PBMCs or a T cell subset sorted from them (not recorded which). The receptors shown here come from a man between 18 and 29 years old who had mild COVID-19 (a few samples of this study predate the infection). Cell type and time point are not known. The CDR3 runs from the conserved cysteine through the conserved F or W.

V: TRBV5-1; J: TRBJ2-3; length: 15; CDR3: CASSLEGQYTDTQYF
V: TRBV29-1; J: TRBJ2-5; length: 11; CDR3: CSVASEETQYF
V: TRBV7-8; J: TRBJ1-5; length: 17; CDR3: CASSFRRAGDNNQPQHF
V: TRBV20-1; J: TRBJ2-2; length: 16; CDR3: CSARGSGGAYTGELFF
V: TRBV10-1; J: TRBJ1-1; length: 13; CDR3: CASSSGPGTEAFF
V: TRBV4-3; J: TRBJ2-3; length: 16; CDR3: CASSQDGGPATDTQYF
V: TRBV4-1; J: TRBJ2-7; length: 13; CDR3: CASGAGLSYEQYF
V: TRBV5-1; J: TRBJ1-2; length: 15; CDR3: CASSFDPEPSQGYTF
V: TRBV7-9; J: TRBJ2-2; length: 11; CDR3: CASTRSGELFF
V: TRBV27; J: TRBJ1-6; length: 15; CDR3: CASSFLKGLNSPLHF
V: TRBV11-2; J: TRBJ2-7; length: 12; CDR3: CASSLGAYEQYF
V: TRBV20-1; J: TRBJ2-5; length: 14; CDR3: CSATPLTGEQTQYF
V: TRBV5-1; J: TRBJ2-1; length: 16; CDR3: CASSSLSGGVYNEQFF
V: TRBV29-1; J: TRBJ2-1; length: 13; CDR3: CSVDVASYNEQFF
V: TRBV20-1; J: TRBJ2-7; length: 12; CDR3: CSAHRESYEQYF
V: TRBV12-3/TRBV12-4; J: TRBJ1-1; length: 15; CDR3: CASSLPTLGWTEAFF
V: TRBV20-1; J: TRBJ2-3; length: 15; CDR3: CSAYSGGVRGDTQYF
V: TRBV10-3; J: TRBJ2-5; length: 14; CDR3: CAISQTDYQETQYF
V: TRBV4-3; J: TRBJ2-1; length: 15; CDR3: CASSPRQGRIHEQFF
V: TRBV12-3/TRBV12-4; J: TRBJ2-7; length: 14; CDR3: CASSLTSASYEQYF
V: TRBV7-6; J: TRBJ2-5; length: 15; CDR3: CASSVGQATQETQYF
V: TRBV14; J: TRBJ2-7; length: 15; CDR3: CASSQGKGESYEQYF
V: TRBV7-2; J: TRBJ1-1; length: 14; CDR3: CASSLQRPNTEAFF
V: TRBV7-9; J: TRBJ1-1; length: 15; CDR3: CASSFQGLGFTEAFF
V: TRBV6-5; J: TRBJ2-5; length: 11; CDR3: CATDNQETQYF
V: TRBV4-1; J: TRBJ2-1; length: 16; CDR3: CASSQGFRGTYNEQFF
V: TRBV7-9; J: TRBJ1-2; length: 12; CDR3: CASSSDNYGYTF
V: TRBV4-1; J: TRBJ1-3; length: 17; CDR3: CASSQAKRSPVGNTIYF
V: TRBV6-5; J: TRBJ2-5; length: 16; CDR3: CASSYRVAGGEETQYF
V: TRBV7-7; J: TRBJ2-1; length: 13; CDR3: CASSADSYNEQFF
V: TRBV29-1; J: TRBJ2-5; length: 13; CDR3: CSVEWPGLQTQYF
V: TRBV15; J: TRBJ1-3; length: 15; CDR3: CATSRDGSSADTIYF
V: TRBV4-2; J: TRBJ2-5; length: 15; CDR3: CASSAGLNSQETQYF
V: TRBV29-1; J: TRBJ2-3; length: 15; CDR3: CSVEYGIQSPDTQYF
V: TRBV12-5; J: TRBJ1-2; length: 16; CDR3: CASGLVRALTNYGYTF
V: TRBV10-2; J: TRBJ1-4; length: 15; CDR3: CASSERAVNPEKLFF
V: TRBV7-9; J: TRBJ1-5; length: 14; CDR3: CASSTTGENQPQHF